The 14 T cell receptor beta chains reported below all come from one sample, sequenced in a study of shared clonotypes between healthy human individuals. Repertoires were generated with immunoSEQ multiplex PCR, while TCRdb's copy carries only in-frame clones and drops some. The sample consists of about half a million clones, approximately 84% of them appearing once. The specimen was PBMCs. The receptor set was obtained from a woman aged 40 to 50 in good health. Some clones in this sample may be carry-over from other donors' samples.

This clone was picked up many times. Sequence at one end of the junction differs from germline and may be a read error. Other DNA sequences in this specimen translate into the identical CDR3. The chain carries TRBV5-1 and TRBJ2-7; the match to TRBD1 covers 8 bases. The CDR3 has 13 amino acids. Germline lookup yields CDR1 SGHRS and CDR2 YFSETQ. CDR3 DNA: TGCGCCAGCAACTTGCAGGGGGCAAACGAGCAGTACTTC. Amino acids: CASNLQGANEQYF.

The V and J genes are TRBV2 and TRBJ1-1, with no clear D. Germline V gives CDR1 SNHLY, CDR2 FYNNEI. The V end was cut by 6 bases, the J end by 3 bases, with 8 bases between. The CDR3 is 12 residues long. Here the CDR3 reads CASRAEYTEAFF. Here the CDR3 DNA reads TGTGCCAGCAGAGCAGAGTACACTGAAGCTTTCTTT.

This clone was recorded once. Distinct nucleotide sequences in the sample also encode this CDR3. This chain uses TRBV18 with TRBJ2-1; the D is unclear. The CDR3 has 12 amino acids. V dropped 3 bases and J dropped 7 bases, with 7 bases sitting between them. Germline CDR1 and CDR2: KGHSH and LQKENI. In DNA form, the CDR3 reads TGTGCCAGCTCACCGAGTTATAATGAGCAGTTCTTC. The encoded protein is CASSPSYNEQFF.

This clone was picked up many times. At the DNA level, this CDR3 is encoded by other sequences in the same sample as well. V usage is TRBV5-1 and J usage is TRBJ2-7, with TRBD2 matching over 12 bases. V was pared by 4 bases and J by 1 base, with 6 bases of the junction left unmatched. Germline CDR1 and CDR2: SGHRS and YFSETQ. This CDR3 comprises 16 residues. CDR3 amino acids: CASSPTTSGRSYEQYF. The CDR3 nucleotides read TGCGCCAGCAGCCCGACGACTAGCGGGAGATCCTACGAGCAGTACTTC.

V and J are TRBV29-1 and TRBJ2-1; 8 bases align to TRBD1. The length of the CDR3 is 12 residues. J was trimmed by 7 bases and V by 3 bases; bases with no gene match: 2. Germline CDR1 SQVTM, CDR2 ANQGSEA. The CDR3 region is CSVDRTGNEQFF. CDR3 in DNA: TGCAGCGTTGATAGGACAGGGAATGAGCAGTTCTTC.

The chain joins TRBV28 to TRBJ2-7; D unresolved. From germline, CDR1 is MDHEN and CDR2 SYDVKM. V was pared by 4 bases and J by 11 bases, with 12 bases between. The CDR3 covers 11 residues. The CDR3 sequence is CASSSVRSKYF. The CDR3 nucleotides are TGTGCCAGCAGTTCCGTACGCTCGAAGTACTTC.

This chain connects TRBV6-1 to TRBJ2-2, with TRBD2 matching 8 bases. Germline V gives CDR1 MNHNS, CDR2 SASEGT. This CDR3 comprises 14 residues. The V segment lost 6 bases and the J segment 4 bases; nucleotides outside the gene matches: 4. The DNA of the CDR3 is TGTGCCAGCAGCCAACTAGCGGTCACCGGGGAGCTGTTTTTT. Translating it yields CASSQLAVTGELFF.

The chain carries TRBV7-2 and TRBJ2-3, with 9 bases fitting TRBD1. The trim removed 6 bases at V and 6 bases at J, leaving 7 bases unmatched. The CDR3 loop spans 14 amino acids. Germline CDR1 reads SGHTA; CDR2 reads FQGNSA. The CDR3 loop reads CASSWGQGYDTQYF. CDR3 nucleotides: TGTGCCAGCAGTTGGGGACAGGGTTATGATACGCAGTATTTT.

This chain joins TRBV5-1 and TRBJ2-3; D is perhaps TRBD2 (6 bases). The CDR3 sequence is 15 residues long. Germline CDR1 SGHRS, CDR2 YFSETQ. The V and J ends lost 3 bases and 2 bases respectively, with 13 bases between them. The CDR3 coding sequence is TGCGCCAGCAGCTACACTAGCTCCTCCACAGATACGCAGTATTTT. This codes for CASSYTSSSTDTQYF.

This clone was observed a few times. The likely explanation is a read error, given a far larger clone one base away. The CDR3 does not close with the conserved phenylalanine or tryptophan, likely indicating a read error. The gene calls are TRBV28 and TRBJ2-6; TRBD1 is a possible D gene (6 bases). Trimming removed 4 bases from V and 3 bases from J, with 13 bases in between. The germline V gene encodes CDR1 MDHEN and CDR2 SYDVKM. The CDR3 loop spans 16 amino acids. As DNA, the CDR3 is TGTGCCAGCAGTTCCGGACAGTTAGATGGGGCCAACGTCCTGACTCTC. The encoded protein is CASSSGQLDGANVLTL.

The chain couples TRBV29-1 to TRBJ2-3; D gene ambiguous. The CDR3 has 12 residues. V lost 3 bases and J 4 bases, leaving 8 bases between the germline ends. CDR1 SQVTM and CDR2 ANQGSEA come from the germline V gene. CDR3 coding DNA: TGCAGCGTTGAGCTAGGACCAGATACGCAGTATTTT. Amino acids: CSVELGPDTQYF.

The gene calls are TRBV30 and TRBJ1-2, with D hard to call. Germline V lookup: CDR1 GTSNPN, CDR2 SVGIG (reference sequence). The V end lost 2 bases, the J end lost 4 bases, and 11 bases lay between the germline ends. The CDR3 covers 13 residues. This chain's CDR3 is CAWSLEGTYGYTF. The DNA of the CDR3 is TGTGCCTGGAGTCTTGAGGGTACCTATGGCTACACCTTC.

For this clone: Other DNA sequences of this sample code for an identical CDR3. The V call is TRBV5-1, the J call TRBJ1-1, with 8 bases aligning to TRBD1. The germline V gene has CDR1 SGHRS and CDR2 YFSETQ. The CDR3 covers 14 residues. The junction had 3 bases not matched to a gene; V was cut back by 4 bases and J by 1 base. CDR3 protein: CASSPTGGNTEAFF. The CDR3 region has the DNA TGCGCCAGCAGCCCTACAGGGGGGAACACTGAAGCTTTCTTT.

This clone was seen only once. A single base is all that separates this from a far larger clone, so a read error is likely. J is TRBJ2-1 and V is TRBV7-9, with D possibly called TRBD1 or TRBD2 (6 bases each). Per the germline V gene, CDR1 is SEHNR and CDR2 is FQNEAQ (reference sequence). The CDR3 runs to 15 residues. CDR3 nucleotide sequence: TGTGCCAGCACCCTAGGGGGGAGCACAGGGCATCCAGTACTCTTC. Protein sequence: CASTLGGSTGHPVLF. The full variable domain, completed using reference TRBV7-9 and TRBJ2-1, is DTGVSQNPRHKITKRGQNVTFRCDPISEHNRLYWYRQTLGQGPEFLTYFQNEAQLEKSRLLSDRFSAERPKGSFSTLEIQRTEQGDSAMYLCASTLGGSTGHPVLFGPGTRLTVL.